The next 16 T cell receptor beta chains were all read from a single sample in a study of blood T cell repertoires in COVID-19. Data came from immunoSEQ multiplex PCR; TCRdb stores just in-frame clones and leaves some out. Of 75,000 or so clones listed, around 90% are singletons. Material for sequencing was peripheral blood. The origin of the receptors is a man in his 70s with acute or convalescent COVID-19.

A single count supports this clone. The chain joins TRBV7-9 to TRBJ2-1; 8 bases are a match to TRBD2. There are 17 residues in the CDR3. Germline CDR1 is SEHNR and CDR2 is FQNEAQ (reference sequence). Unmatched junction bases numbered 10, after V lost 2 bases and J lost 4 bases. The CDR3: CASSLKFRLAIYNEQFF. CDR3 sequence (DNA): TGTGCCAGCAGCTTAAAGTTTCGACTAGCGATATACAATGAGCAGTTCTTC.

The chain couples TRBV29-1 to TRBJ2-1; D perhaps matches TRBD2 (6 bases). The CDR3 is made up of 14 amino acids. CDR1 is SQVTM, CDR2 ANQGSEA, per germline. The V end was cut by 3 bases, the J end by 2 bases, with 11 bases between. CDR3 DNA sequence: TGCAGCGTTGAGGGGGGAGGACCCTACAATGAGCAGTTCTTC. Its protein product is CSVEGGGPYNEQFF.

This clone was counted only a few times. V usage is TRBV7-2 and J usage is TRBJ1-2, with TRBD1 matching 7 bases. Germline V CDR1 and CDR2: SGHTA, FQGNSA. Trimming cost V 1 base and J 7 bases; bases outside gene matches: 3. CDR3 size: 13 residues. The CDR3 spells CASSLDRGSGYTF. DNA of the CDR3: TGTGCCAGCAGCTTAGACAGGGGCTCTGGCTACACCTTC.

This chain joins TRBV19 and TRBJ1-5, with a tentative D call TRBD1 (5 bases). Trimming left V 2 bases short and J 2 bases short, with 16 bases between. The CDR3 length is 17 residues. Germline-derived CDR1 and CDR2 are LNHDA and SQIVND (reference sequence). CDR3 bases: TGTGCCAGTAGTATACGCCAGGGTTTTAATGGCAATCAGCCCCAGCATTTT. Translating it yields CASSIRQGFNGNQPQHF.

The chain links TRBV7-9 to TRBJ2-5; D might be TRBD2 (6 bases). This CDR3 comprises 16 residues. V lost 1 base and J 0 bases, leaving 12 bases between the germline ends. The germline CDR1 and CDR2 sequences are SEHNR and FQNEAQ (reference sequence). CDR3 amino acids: CASSLGLRGDQETQYF. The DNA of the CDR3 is TGTGCCAGCAGCTTAGGGCTGCGGGGAGACCAAGAGACCCAGTACTTC.

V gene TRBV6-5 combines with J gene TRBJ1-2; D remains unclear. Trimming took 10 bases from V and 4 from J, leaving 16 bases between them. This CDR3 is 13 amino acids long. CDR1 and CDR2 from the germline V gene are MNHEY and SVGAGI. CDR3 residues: CATRRGSSYGYTF. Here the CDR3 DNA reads TGTGCCACCCGGCGGGGAAGTTCCTATGGCTACACCTTC.

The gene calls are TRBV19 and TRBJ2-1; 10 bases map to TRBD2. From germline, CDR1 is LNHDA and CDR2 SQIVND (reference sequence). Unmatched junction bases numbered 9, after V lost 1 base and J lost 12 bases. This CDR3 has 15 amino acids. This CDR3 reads CASSIVDSGRRRQFF. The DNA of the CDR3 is TGTGCCAGTAGTATAGTGGATAGCGGGAGGCGAAGGCAGTTCTTC.

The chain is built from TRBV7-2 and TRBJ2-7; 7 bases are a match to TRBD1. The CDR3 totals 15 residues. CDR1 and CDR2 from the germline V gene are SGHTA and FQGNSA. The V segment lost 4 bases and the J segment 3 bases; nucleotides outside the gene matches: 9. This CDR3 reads CASSSRTGGDYEQYF. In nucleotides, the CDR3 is TGTGCCAGCAGCTCTAGGACAGGTGGGGACTACGAGCAGTACTTC.

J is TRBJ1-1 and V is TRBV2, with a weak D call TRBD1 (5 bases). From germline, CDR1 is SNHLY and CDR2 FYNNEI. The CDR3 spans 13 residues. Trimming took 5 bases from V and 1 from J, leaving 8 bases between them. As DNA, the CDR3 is TGTGCCAGCAGTCGGGGGTCGAACACTGAAGCTTTCTTT. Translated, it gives CASSRGSNTEAFF.

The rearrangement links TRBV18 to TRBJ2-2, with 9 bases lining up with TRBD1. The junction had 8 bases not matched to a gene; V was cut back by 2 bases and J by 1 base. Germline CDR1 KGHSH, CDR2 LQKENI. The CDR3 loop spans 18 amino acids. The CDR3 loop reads CASSPMKLGQGNTGELFF. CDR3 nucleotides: TGTGCCAGCTCACCAATGAAGTTGGGACAGGGGAACACCGGGGAGCTGTTTTTT.

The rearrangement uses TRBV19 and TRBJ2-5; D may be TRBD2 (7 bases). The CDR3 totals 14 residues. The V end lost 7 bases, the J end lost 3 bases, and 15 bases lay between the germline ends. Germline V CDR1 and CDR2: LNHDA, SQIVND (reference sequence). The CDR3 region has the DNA TGTGCCAGTAAGGGGGGGGGCGCGGAAGAGACCCAGTACTTC. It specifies CASKGGGAEETQYF.

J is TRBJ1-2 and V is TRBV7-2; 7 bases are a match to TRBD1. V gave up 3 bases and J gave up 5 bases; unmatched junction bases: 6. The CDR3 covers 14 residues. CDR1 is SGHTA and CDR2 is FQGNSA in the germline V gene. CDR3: CASSLGLTGYGYTF. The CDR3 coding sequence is TGTGCCAGCAGCTTGGGTCTGACAGGGTATGGCTACACCTTC. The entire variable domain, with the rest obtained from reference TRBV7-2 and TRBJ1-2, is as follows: GAGVSQSPSNKVTEKGKDVELRCDPISGHTALYWYRQSLGQGLEFLIYFQGNSAPDKSGLPSDRFSAERTGGSVSTLTIQRTQQEDSAVYLCASSLGLTGYGYTFGSGTRLTVV.

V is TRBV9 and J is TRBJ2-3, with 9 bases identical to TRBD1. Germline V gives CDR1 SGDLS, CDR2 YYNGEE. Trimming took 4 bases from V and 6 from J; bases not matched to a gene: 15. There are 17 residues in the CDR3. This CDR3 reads CASSSPQWDRVDDTQYF. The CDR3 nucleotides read TGTGCCAGCAGCTCCCCCCAGTGGGACAGGGTCGACGATACGCAGTATTTT.

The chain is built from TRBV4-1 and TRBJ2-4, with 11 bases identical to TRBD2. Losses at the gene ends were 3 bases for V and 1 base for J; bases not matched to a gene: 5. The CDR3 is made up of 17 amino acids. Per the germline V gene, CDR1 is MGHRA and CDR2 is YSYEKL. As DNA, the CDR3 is TGCGCCAGCAGCCACCCTCCTAGCGGGGGGGCCAAAAACATTCAGTACTTC. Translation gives CASSHPPSGGAKNIQYF.

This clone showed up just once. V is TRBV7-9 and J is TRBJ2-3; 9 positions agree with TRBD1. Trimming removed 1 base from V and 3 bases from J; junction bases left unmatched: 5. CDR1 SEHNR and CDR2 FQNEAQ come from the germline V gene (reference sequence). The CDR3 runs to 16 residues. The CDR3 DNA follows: TGTGCCAGCAGCTTAGTCGGGACAGGGTTTACAGATACGCAGTATTTT. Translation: CASSLVGTGFTDTQYF.

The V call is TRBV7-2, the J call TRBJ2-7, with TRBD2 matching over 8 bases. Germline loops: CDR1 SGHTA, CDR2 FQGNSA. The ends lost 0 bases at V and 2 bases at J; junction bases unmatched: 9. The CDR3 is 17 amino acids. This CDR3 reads CASSLAGGGTRPYEQYF. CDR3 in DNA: TGTGCCAGCAGCTTAGCTGGCGGGGGGACCCGGCCCTACGAGCAGTACTTC.